The present T cell receptor (beta chain) was sequenced within a study of T cells expressing NK-cell markers. Points from the study as a whole: A few donors' CD3+CD56-NKG2C+ cells were dominated by the same clonotypes. Expanded NKG2C+ T cell clones had unclear HCMV specificity.

The CDR3 extends over 15 amino acids. CDR1 is SEHNR and CDR2 is FQNEAQ in the germline V gene (reference sequence). Worth noting for this clonotype: Antigen: not known.

In generating TCR beta cDNA, 5'RACE template switching with UMIs was used. TCRdb re-called the 5' RACE reads and catalogs CDR3 proteins one per entry, DNA excluded. This listing includes some 140,000 distinct CDR3 sequences. What was sequenced was blood T cells: a sorted CD56 or NKG2C T cell subset, CD4+ or CD8+ T cells, or bulk PBMC T cells (not recorded which). The receptor's source is a woman in her forties or fifties in good health. This chain joins TRBV7-9 and TRBJ1-3. CDR3 loop: CASSLVESAGNTIYF.